Presented here are 32 T cell receptor beta chains from one specimen sequenced in a study of blood T cell repertoires in COVID-19. Assay used: immunoSEQ multiplex PCR; TCRdb lists only in-frame clones, some missing. The sample has just over 250,000 clones; approximately 79% are singletons. Material: PBMCs or T cells enriched from blood (not recorded which). These receptor sequences come from a man younger than 40 with acute COVID-19.

The chain links TRBV19 to TRBJ2-1; TRBD2 agrees at 10 bases. This CDR3 has 16 residues. Unmatched junction bases numbered 9, after V lost 6 bases and J lost 4 bases. Germline-derived CDR1 and CDR2 are LNHDA and SQIVND (reference sequence). The CDR3 DNA is TGTGCCAGTAGGAATGGACTAGCGGCTCTTTACAATGAGCAGTTCTTC. Amino acid sequence: CASRNGLAALYNEQFF.

J is TRBJ1-2 and V is TRBV19, with a weak D call TRBD1 (6 bases). V was trimmed by 3 bases and J by 4 bases, leaving 9 bases between them. Germline CDR1 reads LNHDA; CDR2 reads SQIVND (reference sequence). The CDR3 extends over 13 amino acids. In nucleotides, the CDR3 is TGTGCCAGTAGTATCGACAGGTTCTATGGCTACACCTTC. It specifies CASSIDRFYGYTF.

The chain carries TRBV15 and TRBJ1-6; D gene unclear. There are 15 residues in the CDR3. Germline lookup yields CDR1 LNHNV and CDR2 YYDKDF (reference sequence). Trimming pared 1 base from V and 7 bases from J, leaving 11 bases between. As DNA, the CDR3 is TGTGCCACCAGCAGAGTTCAGGCGTCCAATTCACCCCTCCACTTT. The encoded protein is CATSRVQASNSPLHF.

V and J are TRBV7-8 and TRBJ1-1; the match to TRBD1 covers 9 bases. There are 14 residues in the CDR3. V lost 5 bases, J lost 6 bases, and 7 bases stayed unmatched. Germline loops: CDR1 SGHVS, CDR2 FQNEAQ. CDR3 protein: CASSVTRDRAEAFF. DNA for the CDR3: TGTGCCAGCAGCGTGACCCGGGACAGGGCTGAAGCTTTCTTT.

This clone showed up just a few times. The rearrangement uses TRBV3-1 (or the pseudogene TRBV3-2) and TRBJ1-2; D not certain. The V gene lost 2 bases and the J gene lost 7 bases, with 11 bases spanning the gap. Germline CDR1 is LGHDT and CDR2 is YNNKEL (reference sequence). The CDR3 contains 13 residues. The DNA of the CDR3 is TGTGCCAGCAGCCAACGGCCGCCGGGTGGCTACACCTTC. Its translation: CASSQRPPGGYTF.

The count of this clone is one. V and J are TRBV6-2 or TRBV6-3 and TRBJ1-1; D gene unclear. The CDR3 is 13 residues long. CDR1 and CDR2 (germline): MNHEY, SVGEGT. V lost 4 bases, J lost 1 base, and 7 bases lay in between. DNA for the CDR3: TGTGCCAGCAGTTGGGCAGAGAACACTGAAGCTTTCTTT. Protein sequence: CASSWAENTEAFF.

The J gene is TRBJ2-2, the V gene TRBV28; maybe TRBD2 (5 bases). Trimming took off 6 bases at V and 7 bases at J, with 15 bases between the two ends. The CDR3 loop spans 14 amino acids. The germline V gene encodes CDR1 MDHEN and CDR2 SYDVKM. As DNA, the CDR3 is TGTGCCAGCAGGACGATCGGGAAGGTCGGGGAGCTGTTTTTT. This encodes CASRTIGKVGELFF.

The genes are TRBV19 and TRBJ1-4; D possibly corresponds to TRBD1 (5 bases). V shed 4 bases and J shed 3 bases, with 12 bases lying between them. The CDR3 consists of 15 residues. Germline-derived CDR1 and CDR2 are LNHDA and SQIVND (reference sequence). Here the CDR3 reads CASSNRRQPNEKLFF. The CDR3 bases are TGTGCCAGTAGTAATCGGAGACAGCCTAATGAAAAACTGTTTTTT.

This clone was observed once. J is TRBJ1-6 and V is TRBV6-5, with D possibly TRBD1 on 5 matching bases. V lost 7 bases and J 9 bases, leaving 13 bases between the germline ends. The CDR3 is 13 amino acids. Germline V CDR1 and CDR2: MNHEY, SVGAGI. The DNA of the CDR3 is TGTGCCAGCACCCCAGGGCAGGTTTCACCCCTCCACTTT. Translation: CASTPGQVSPLHF.

Written as DNA, the CDR3 is TGTGCCAGCAGCCACCACGCGACAGGAACCTACGAGCAGTACGTC. Translating it yields CASSHHATGTYEQYV. The V gene is TRBV14, the J gene TRBJ2-7; D may be TRBD1 (6 bases). The CDR3 is 15 amino acids. Germline values: CDR1 SGHDN, CDR2 FVKESK. V lost 3 bases and J 2 bases, leaving 14 bases between the germline ends.

The chain couples TRBV9 to TRBJ1-1; 12 bases map to TRBD1. This CDR3 has 17 amino acids. Germline CDR1 is SGDLS and CDR2 is YYNGEE. Unmatched junction bases numbered 6, after V lost 2 bases and J lost 1 base. As DNA, the CDR3 is TGTGCCAGCAGCGTCGGGACAGGGGGCCGCGGGAACACTGAAGCTTTCTTT. Its protein is CASSVGTGGRGNTEAFF.

A few counts support this clone. Other DNA sequences in this specimen translate into the identical CDR3. The V and J genes are TRBV5-1 and TRBJ2-5, with D possibly matching TRBD1 (5 bases). Germline loops: CDR1 SGHRS, CDR2 YFSETQ. CDR3 length equals 14 residues. The V end was cut by 0 bases, the J end by 5 bases, with 11 bases between. CDR3 nucleotide sequence: TGCGCCAGCAGCTTGGGGGCAGGGCGGGAGACCCAGTACTTC. Translated: CASSLGAGRETQYF.

The chain uses TRBV19 and TRBJ2-1, with D maybe TRBD1 (6 bases). Trimming stripped 3 bases from V and 7 bases from J, with 16 bases between. The CDR3 length is 15 residues. The germline V gene has CDR1 LNHDA and CDR2 SQIVND (reference sequence). This chain's CDR3 is CASSIIQGRQNEQFF. The CDR3 coding sequence is TGTGCCAGTAGTATTATCCAGGGGCGACAAAATGAGCAGTTCTTC.

The chain has TRBV28 and TRBJ1-2; 7 positions match TRBD1. V shed 6 bases, J shed 6 bases, and the junction held 7 bases outside the gene matches. The CDR3 extends over 13 amino acids. Germline V gene sequence: CDR1 MDHEN, CDR2 SYDVKM. CDR3 region: CASRPTGIDGYTF. CDR3 in DNA: TGTGCCAGCAGACCGACAGGGATCGATGGCTACACCTTC.

V and J are TRBV4-2 and TRBJ1-4; no reliable D call. CDR3 length: 18 residues. V was trimmed by 1 base and J by 1 base, leaving 16 bases between them. Germline V gives CDR1 LGHNA, CDR2 YNFKEQ. CDR3 loop: CASSQAAGERRTNEKLFF. In DNA, the CDR3 is TGTGCCAGCAGCCAAGCTGCCGGGGAGAGGAGAACTAATGAAAAACTGTTTTTT.

This clone was detected once. V is TRBV19 and J is TRBJ1-4; the match to TRBD1 covers 9 bases. The length of the CDR3 is 20 residues. From germline, CDR1 is LNHDA and CDR2 SQIVND (reference sequence). Unmatched junction bases numbered 17, after V lost 6 bases and J lost 0 bases. The CDR3 loop reads CASRGGQGPTRAATNEKLFF. CDR3 nucleotides: TGTGCCAGTAGGGGGGGACAGGGCCCTACCAGGGCTGCAACTAATGAAAAACTGTTTTTT.

The chain employs TRBV7-6 and TRBJ1-1; D not certain. Germline assignment: CDR1 SGHVS and CDR2 FNYEAQ. This CDR3 is built from 14 residues. Trimming cost V 5 bases and J 9 bases, with 19 bases left between them. CDR3 in amino acids: CASSERSEGRKAFF. DNA of the CDR3: TGTGCCAGCAGCGAGCGGAGCGAGGGCCGAAAAGCTTTCTTT.

This rearrangement joins TRBV7-5 to TRBJ2-7; whether TRBD2, the table's D call, matches the DNA was not checked. TRBV7-5 is a documented pseudogene. CDR3 size: 14 residues. DNA of the CDR3: TGTGTCAGAAGCTTACCCGGGACTCCCTACGAGCAGTACGTC. Its translation: CVRSLPGTPYEQYV.

CDR3 nucleotides: TGCGCCAGCAGCCAAGATCCAGGACACGTCGGGAATGAGCAGTTCTTC. Residues: CASSQDPGHVGNEQFF. The chain employs TRBV4-1 and TRBJ2-1; possibly TRBD1 for D (5 bases). Germline CDR1 is MGHRA and CDR2 is YSYEKL. This CDR3 region has 16 residues. With 0 bases removed from V and 7 bases from J, the gap between germline ends came to 16 bases.

The genes are TRBV10-3 and TRBJ2-3, with D perhaps matching TRBD2 (5 bases). The CDR3 spans 14 residues. Germline lookup yields CDR1 ENHRY and CDR2 SYGVKD. V shed 8 bases and J shed 7 bases, with 19 bases lying between them. The CDR3 here is CAIGNPRLGNTQYF. The CDR3 DNA follows: TGTGCCATCGGCAATCCCCGCCTCGGGAATACGCAGTATTTT.

The chain uses TRBV6-5 and TRBJ2-7, with 8 bases matching TRBD2. In germline, CDR1 is MNHEY, CDR2 SVGAGI. The CDR3 has 13 residues. V shed 10 bases, J shed 3 bases, and the junction held 8 bases outside the gene matches. The CDR3, as DNA: TGTGCCACCGGGCGGGGGGAGAGCTACGAGCAGTACGTC. As protein: CATGRGESYEQYV.

The chain couples TRBV10-1 to TRBJ1-2; the D gene is possibly TRBD1 (5 bases). V was trimmed by 6 bases and J by 4 bases, leaving 12 bases between them. Germline V CDR1 and CDR2: WNHNN, SYGVQD (reference sequence). CDR3 size: 13 residues. CDR3 amino acids: CASSSTGGYGYTF. DNA of the CDR3: TGCGCCAGCAGCTCGACGGGGGGCTATGGCTACACCTTC.

The chain recombines TRBV12-3 or TRBV12-4 with TRBJ1-3, with unresolved D. V was shortened by 11 bases and J by 4 bases, with 15 bases between the two germline ends. This CDR3 contains 13 residues. CDR3 sequence (DNA): TGTGCCGGCTCCCCCCGCTCCGGAAACACCATATATTTT. Amino acids: CAGSPRSGNTIYF.

V gene TRBV10-3 combines with J gene TRBJ2-7, with 8 bases matching TRBD2. Trimming cost V 10 bases and J 4 bases; bases outside gene matches: 9. This CDR3 is built from 13 residues. Germline V gene data show CDR1 as ENHRY and CDR2 as SYGVKD. CDR3: CATAEAGVYEQYV. The CDR3 region has the DNA TGTGCCACGGCGGAAGCGGGAGTTTACGAGCAGTACGTC.

The chain employs TRBV19 and TRBJ1-5, with a weak D call TRBD1 (6 bases). CDR3 size: 15 residues. V was trimmed by 4 bases and J by 5 bases, leaving 15 bases between them. CDR1 and CDR2 (germline): LNHDA, SQIVND (reference sequence). The CDR3 bases are TGTGCCAGTAGTAGAGGACAGTCGGGTCATCAGCCCCAGCATTTT. This encodes CASSRGQSGHQPQHF.

The chain combines TRBV6-5 with TRBJ1-6; D gene ambiguous. The CDR3 spans 15 residues. Germline V gives CDR1 MNHEY, CDR2 SVGAGI. V lost 5 bases to trimming and J lost 0 bases, with 8 bases between them. DNA of the CDR3: TGTGCCAGCAGTCCCGCGGTCTCCTATAATTCACCCCTCCACTTT. Protein sequence: CASSPAVSYNSPLHF.

The chain uses TRBV5-1 and TRBJ2-1; 7 bases are a match to TRBD2. V was clipped by 0 bases and J by 5 bases; unmatched bases: 2. CDR1 SGHRS and CDR2 YFSETQ come from the germline V gene. This CDR3 region has 14 residues. CDR3 DNA: TGCGCCAGCAGCTTGGACGGACTAGACAATGAGCAGTTCTTC. As protein: CASSLDGLDNEQFF.

The chain uses TRBV5-8 and TRBJ1-4, with TRBD1 matching 9 bases. V was clipped by 7 bases and J by 5 bases; unmatched bases: 9. Germline V gene lookup returns CDR1 SGHTS and CDR2 YDEGEE. CDR3 length: 15 amino acids. CDR3 sequence (DNA): TGTGCCAGCGGATCGGGGACAGGGCTGAATGAAAAACTGTTTTTT. Residues: CASGSGTGLNEKLFF.

This chain links TRBV19 with TRBJ1-5, with a tentative D call TRBD1 (5 bases). CDR1 is LNHDA and CDR2 is SQIVND in the germline V gene (reference sequence). CDR3 length: 16 residues. Trimming shortened V by 0 bases and J by 7 bases, and 16 bases separated the two germline ends. In nucleotides, the CDR3 is TGTGCCAGTAGTATAGATCTGACGGGGCGGGGGCAGCCCCAGCATTTT. Its translation: CASSIDLTGRGQPQHF.

This clone was seen a few times. This chain joins TRBV7-8 and TRBJ2-6, with a weak D call TRBD2 (5 bases). V lost 4 bases, J lost 4 bases, and 17 bases lay in between. The CDR3 is made up of 17 amino acids. CDR1 is SGHVS and CDR2 is FQNEAQ in the germline V gene. The CDR3, as DNA: TGTGCCAGCAGCTCAACCCGGAGAGGGCTCGGGGCCAACGTCCTGACTTTC. Its protein product is CASSSTRRGLGANVLTF.

The rearrangement joins TRBV4-1 to TRBJ2-1; D possibly corresponds to TRBD2 (5 bases). This CDR3 has 16 amino acids. The germline CDR1 and CDR2 sequences are MGHRA and YSYEKL. V lost 0 bases and J 4 bases, leaving 13 bases between the germline ends. CDR3 nucleotide sequence: TGCGCCAGCAGCCAAGATAACTCCAGGACTTACAATGAGCAGTTCTTC. Translating gives CASSQDNSRTYNEQFF.

This chain links TRBV6-5 with TRBJ1-5; TRBD1 might be the D (6 bases). This CDR3 has 15 amino acids. Germline assignment: CDR1 MNHEY and CDR2 SVGAGI. Trimming removed 6 bases at V and 0 bases at J, with 12 bases between. DNA of the CDR3: TGTGCCAGCAGACCTCAGGGGAATAGCAATCAGCCCCAGCATTTT. Encoded protein: CASRPQGNSNQPQHF.